This TCR beta chain was sequenced in a study of patients and donors after allogeneic stem cell transplantation. This clonotype has only a few counts. V shed 0 bases and J 2 bases; nucleotides not matched to a gene: 10. The CDR3 is made up of 18 amino acids. The germline V gene has CDR1 KGHDR and CDR2 SFDVKD. TCRdb re-analysed the RT-PCR reads in MiXCR, keeping a single row per CDR3 protein. The repertoire holds 920,000 or so distinct CDR3 sequences, with around 17% as singletons. Sequenced input: blood, either unsorted or a sorted T cell fraction (not recorded which). The gene calls are TRBV24-1 and TRBJ2-3, with TRBD1 matching 7 bases. The sequence derives from a human donor who was either an allogeneic HSCT recipient or a stem cell or donor lymphocyte infusion donor (not recorded which). It is not recorded whose cells these are; they may come from a transplant donor. The CDR3 DNA follows: TGTGCCACCAGTGATTTGCCCTCGAGTACAGGGGACACAGATACGCAGTATTTT. As protein: CATSDLPSSTGDTDTQYF.